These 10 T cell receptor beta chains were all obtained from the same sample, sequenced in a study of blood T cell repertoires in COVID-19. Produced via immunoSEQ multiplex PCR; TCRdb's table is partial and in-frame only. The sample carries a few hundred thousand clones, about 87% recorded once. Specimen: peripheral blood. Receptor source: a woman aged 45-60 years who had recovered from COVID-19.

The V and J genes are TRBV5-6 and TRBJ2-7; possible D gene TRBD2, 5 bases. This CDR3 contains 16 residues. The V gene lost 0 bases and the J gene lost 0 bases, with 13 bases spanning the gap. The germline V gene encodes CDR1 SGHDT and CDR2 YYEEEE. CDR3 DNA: TGTGCCAGCAGCTTGGTTGGGCTAGCTAGCTCCTACGAGCAGTACTTC. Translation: CASSLVGLASSYEQYF.

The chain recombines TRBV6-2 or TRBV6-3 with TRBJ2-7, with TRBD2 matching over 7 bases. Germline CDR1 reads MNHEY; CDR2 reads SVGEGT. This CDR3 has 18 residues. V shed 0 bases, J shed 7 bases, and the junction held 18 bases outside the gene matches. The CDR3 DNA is TGTGCCAGCAGTTACTCGATAGTAGCGGGCATCCCCGGGGTGGAGCAGTACTTC. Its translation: CASSYSIVAGIPGVEQYF.

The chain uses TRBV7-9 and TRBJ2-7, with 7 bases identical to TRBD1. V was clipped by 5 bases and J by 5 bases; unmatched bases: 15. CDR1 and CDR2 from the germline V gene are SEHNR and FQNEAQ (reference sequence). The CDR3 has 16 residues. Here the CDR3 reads CASSHRTTGPDDEQYF. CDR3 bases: TGTGCCAGCAGCCACCGGACGACAGGGCCTGACGACGAGCAGTACTTC.

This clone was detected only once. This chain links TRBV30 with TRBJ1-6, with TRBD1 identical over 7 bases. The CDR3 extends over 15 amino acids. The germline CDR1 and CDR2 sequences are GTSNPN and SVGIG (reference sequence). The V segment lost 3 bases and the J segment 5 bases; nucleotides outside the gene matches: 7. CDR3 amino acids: CAWRFRDRDNSPLHF. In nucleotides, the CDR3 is TGTGCCTGGAGATTCCGGGACAGAGATAATTCACCCCTCCACTTT.

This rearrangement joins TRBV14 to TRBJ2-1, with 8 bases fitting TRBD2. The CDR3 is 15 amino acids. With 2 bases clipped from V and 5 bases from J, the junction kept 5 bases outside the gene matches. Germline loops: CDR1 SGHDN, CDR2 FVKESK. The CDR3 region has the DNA TGTGCCAGCAGCCAAAAGCGGGGGTTGAACAATGAGCAGTTCTTC. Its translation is CASSQKRGLNNEQFF.

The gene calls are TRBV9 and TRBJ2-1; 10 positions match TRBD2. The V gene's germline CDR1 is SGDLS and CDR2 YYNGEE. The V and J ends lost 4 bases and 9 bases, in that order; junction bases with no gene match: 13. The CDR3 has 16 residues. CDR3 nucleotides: TGTGCCAGCAGCCGAGGGACTAGCGCCTCGCGGGGTGAGCAGTTCTTC. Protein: CASSRGTSASRGEQFF. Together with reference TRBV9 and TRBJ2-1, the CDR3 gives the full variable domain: DSGVTQTPKHLITATGQRVTLRCSPRSGDLSVYWYQQSLDQGLQFLIQYYNGEERAKGNILERFSAQQFPDLHSELNLSSLELGDSALYFCASSRGTSASRGEQFFGPGTRLTVL.

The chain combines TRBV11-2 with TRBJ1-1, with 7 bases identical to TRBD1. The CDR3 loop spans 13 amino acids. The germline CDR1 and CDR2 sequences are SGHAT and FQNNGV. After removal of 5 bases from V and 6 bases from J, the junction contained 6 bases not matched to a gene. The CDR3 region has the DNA TGTGCCAGCAGCGCCGACAGGGTACCTGAAGCTTTCTTT. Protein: CASSADRVPEAFF.

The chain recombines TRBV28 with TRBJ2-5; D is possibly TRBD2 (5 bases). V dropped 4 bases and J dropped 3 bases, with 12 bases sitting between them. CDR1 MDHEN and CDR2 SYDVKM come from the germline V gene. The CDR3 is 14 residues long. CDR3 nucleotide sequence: TGTGCCAGCAGTTCACGAGGGATGGAAGAGACCCAGTACTTC. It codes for CASSSRGMEETQYF.

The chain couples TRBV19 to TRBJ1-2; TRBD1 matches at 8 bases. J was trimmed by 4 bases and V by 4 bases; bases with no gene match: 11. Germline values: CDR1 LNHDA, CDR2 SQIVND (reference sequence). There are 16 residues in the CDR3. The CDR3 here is CASSTGQGRVGYGYTF. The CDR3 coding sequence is TGTGCCAGTAGTACCGGACAGGGCAGGGTAGGCTATGGCTACACCTTC. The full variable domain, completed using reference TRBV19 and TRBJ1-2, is DGGITQSPKYLFRKEGQNVTLSCEQNLNHDAMYWYRQDPGQGLRLIYYSQIVNDFQKGDIAEGYSVSREKKESFPLTVTSAQKNPTAFYLCASSTGQGRVGYGYTFGSGTRLTVV.

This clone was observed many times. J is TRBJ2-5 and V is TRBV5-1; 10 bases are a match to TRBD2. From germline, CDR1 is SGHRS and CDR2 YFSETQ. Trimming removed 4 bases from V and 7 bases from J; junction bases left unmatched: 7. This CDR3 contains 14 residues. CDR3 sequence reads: CASSQNSGRGTQYF. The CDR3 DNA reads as TGCGCCAGCAGCCAAAACAGCGGGAGGGGGACCCAGTACTTC.